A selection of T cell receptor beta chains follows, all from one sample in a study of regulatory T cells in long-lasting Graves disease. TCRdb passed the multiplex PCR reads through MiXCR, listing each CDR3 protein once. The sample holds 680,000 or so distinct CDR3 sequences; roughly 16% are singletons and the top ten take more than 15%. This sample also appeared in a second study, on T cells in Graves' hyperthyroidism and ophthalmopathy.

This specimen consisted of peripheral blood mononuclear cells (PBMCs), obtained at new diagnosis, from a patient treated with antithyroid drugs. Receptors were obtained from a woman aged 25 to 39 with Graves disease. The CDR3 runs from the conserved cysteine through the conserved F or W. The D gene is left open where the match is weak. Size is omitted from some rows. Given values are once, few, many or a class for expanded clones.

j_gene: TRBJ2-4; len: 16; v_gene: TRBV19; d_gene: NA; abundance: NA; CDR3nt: TGTGCCAGTAGTATCGATTTCTGGAGCGCTGGGCACATTCAGTACTTC; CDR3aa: CASSIDFWSAGHIQYF
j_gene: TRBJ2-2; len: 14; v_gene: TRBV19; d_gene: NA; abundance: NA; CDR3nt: TGTGCCAGTACCCAAGTAGGGGCGACCGGGGAGCTGTTTTTT; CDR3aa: CASTQVGATGELFF
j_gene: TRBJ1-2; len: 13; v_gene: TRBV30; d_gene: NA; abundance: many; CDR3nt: TGTGCCCGATGGCCAGGGGAAGACTATGGCTACACCTTC; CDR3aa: CARWPGEDYGYTF
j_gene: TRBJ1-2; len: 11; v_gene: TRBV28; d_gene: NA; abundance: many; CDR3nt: TGTGCCAGCAGTTTTATCTATGGCTACACCTTC; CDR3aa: CASSFIYGYTF
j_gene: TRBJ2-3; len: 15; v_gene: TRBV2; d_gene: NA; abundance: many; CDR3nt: TGTGCCAGCAGTGCTGGCAGGTGGGGCACAGATACGCAGTATTTT; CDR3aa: CASSAGRWGTDTQYF
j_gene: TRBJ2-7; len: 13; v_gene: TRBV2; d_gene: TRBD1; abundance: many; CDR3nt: TGTGCCAGCAGAGAAGACAGGGTCTACGAGCAGTACTTC; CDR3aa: CASREDRVYEQYF
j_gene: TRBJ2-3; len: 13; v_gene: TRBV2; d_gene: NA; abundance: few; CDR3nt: TGTGCCAGCCTTCCGGTTGAGACAGATACGCAGTATTTT; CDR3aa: CASLPVETDTQYF
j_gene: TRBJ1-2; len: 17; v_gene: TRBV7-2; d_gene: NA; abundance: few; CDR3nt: TGTGCCAGCAGCTTAGCCCACGTTGGAGTCGGGGCGGTTGGCTACACCTTC; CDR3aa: CASSLAHVGVGAVGYTF
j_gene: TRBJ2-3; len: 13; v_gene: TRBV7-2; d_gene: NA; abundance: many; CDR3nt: TGTGCCAGCCGTCCGGACCAAGCCGATACGCAGTATTTT; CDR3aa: CASRPDQADTQYF
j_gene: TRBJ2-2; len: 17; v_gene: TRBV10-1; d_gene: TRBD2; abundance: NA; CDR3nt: TGCGCCAGCTCTGGCGGGAGTCGGAATTGGAACACCGGGGAGCTGTTTTTT; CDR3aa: CASSGGSRNWNTGELFF
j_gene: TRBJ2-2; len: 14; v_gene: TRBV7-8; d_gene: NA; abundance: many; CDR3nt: TGTGCCAGCAGCCCTTACAAGGACACCGGGGAGCTGTTTTTT; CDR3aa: CASSPYKDTGELFF
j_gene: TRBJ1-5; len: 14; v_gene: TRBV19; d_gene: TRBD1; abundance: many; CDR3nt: TGTGCCAGTAGTGACAGGGCAAGCAATCAGCCCCAGCATTTT; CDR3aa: CASSDRASNQPQHF
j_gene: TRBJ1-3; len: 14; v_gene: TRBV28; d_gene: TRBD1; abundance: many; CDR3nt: TGTGCCAGCAGCCGGACAGGGAGAGGAAACACCATATATTTT; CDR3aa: CASSRTGRGNTIYF
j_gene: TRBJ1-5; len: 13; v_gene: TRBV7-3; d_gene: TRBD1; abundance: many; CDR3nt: TGTGCCAGCAGCCCGGACAGGGATCAGCCCCAGCATTTT; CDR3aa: CASSPDRDQPQHF
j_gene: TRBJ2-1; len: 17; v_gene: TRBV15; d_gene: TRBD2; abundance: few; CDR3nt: TGTGCCACCAGCAGAGCCGCCCCGGGACTAGCAGGCAATGAGCAGTTCTTC; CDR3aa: CATSRAAPGLAGNEQFF
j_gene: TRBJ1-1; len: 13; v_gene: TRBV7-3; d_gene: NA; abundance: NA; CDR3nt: TGTGCCAGCAGCTTGGACTCGGCCACTGAAGCTTTCTTT; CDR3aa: CASSLDSATEAFF
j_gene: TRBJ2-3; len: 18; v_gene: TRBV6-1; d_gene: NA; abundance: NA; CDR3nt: TGTGCCAGCAGTAACAGGGCGGCCGGACTTGCAAGCACAGATACGCAGTATTTT; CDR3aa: CASSNRAAGLASTDTQYF
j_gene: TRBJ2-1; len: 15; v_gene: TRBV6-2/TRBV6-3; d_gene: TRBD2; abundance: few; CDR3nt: TGTGCCAGCAGGACGAATAGCGGGCCGCTCAATGAGCAGTTCTTC; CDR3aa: CASRTNSGPLNEQFF
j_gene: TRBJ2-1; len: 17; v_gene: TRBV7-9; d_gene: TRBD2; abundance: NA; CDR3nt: TGCGCCAGCAGCCCCGGGACTAGCGGGGATACCTACAATGAGCAGTTCTTC; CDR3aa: CASSPGTSGDTYNEQFF